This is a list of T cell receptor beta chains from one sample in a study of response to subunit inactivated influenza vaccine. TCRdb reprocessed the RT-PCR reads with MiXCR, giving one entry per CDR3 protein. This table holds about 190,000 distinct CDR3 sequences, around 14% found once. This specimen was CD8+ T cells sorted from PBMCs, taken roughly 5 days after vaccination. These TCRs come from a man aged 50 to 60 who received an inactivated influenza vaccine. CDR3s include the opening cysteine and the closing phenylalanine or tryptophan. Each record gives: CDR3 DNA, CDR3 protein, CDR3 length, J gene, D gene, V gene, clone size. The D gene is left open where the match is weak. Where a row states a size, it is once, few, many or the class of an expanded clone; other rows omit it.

CDR3 DNA: TGCAGTGCTAGAGATCGAGTTGCTAGCGGGAGATGGGGTGAGCAGTTCTTC
CDR3 protein: CSARDRVASGRWGEQFF
CDR3 length: 17
J gene: TRBJ2-1
D gene: TRBD2
V gene: TRBV20-1
clone size: .

CDR3 DNA: TGCAGCGTTCGAGCTAGCGGGGGGAACACCGGGGAGCTGTTTTTT
CDR3 protein: CSVRASGGNTGELFF
CDR3 length: 15
J gene: TRBJ2-2
D gene: TRBD2
V gene: TRBV29-1
clone size: few

CDR3 DNA: TGTGCCAGCAGCCGCGGACAGGGGGTTTGGACTGAAGCTTTCTTT
CDR3 protein: CASSRGQGVWTEAFF
CDR3 length: 15
J gene: TRBJ1-1
D gene: TRBD1
V gene: TRBV12-3/TRBV12-4
clone size: .

CDR3 DNA: TGTGCCACCAGTGATTTGCCAGGGCGCAATCAGCCCCAGCATTTT
CDR3 protein: CATSDLPGRNQPQHF
CDR3 length: 15
J gene: TRBJ1-5
D gene: .
V gene: TRBV24-1
clone size: many

CDR3 DNA: TGTGCCAGCAGTCCTAGTGGGACAGGGCTATACTTC
CDR3 protein: CASSPSGTGLYF
CDR3 length: 12
J gene: TRBJ2-7
D gene: TRBD1
V gene: TRBV12-3/TRBV12-4
clone size: many

CDR3 DNA: TGTGCCAGCAGCCATACGGGGGGATCCACTGAAGCTTTCTTT
CDR3 protein: CASSHTGGSTEAFF
CDR3 length: 14
J gene: TRBJ1-1
D gene: .
V gene: TRBV3-1
clone size: many

CDR3 DNA: TGCAGCGCCCGGGACGGATCCGAGCAGTACTTC
CDR3 protein: CSARDGSEQYF
CDR3 length: 11
J gene: TRBJ2-7
D gene: .
V gene: TRBV29-1
clone size: many

CDR3 DNA: TGTGCCAGCACCATTGGGGGAGGTGCTTCTGGGGCCAACGTCCTGACTTTC
CDR3 protein: CASTIGGGASGANVLTF
CDR3 length: 17
J gene: TRBJ2-6
D gene: .
V gene: TRBV9
clone size: few

CDR3 DNA: TGCAGCGTTGTTGGGTCCGGGGAGCTGTTTTTT
CDR3 protein: CSVVGSGELFF
CDR3 length: 11
J gene: TRBJ2-2
D gene: .
V gene: TRBV29-1
clone size: many

CDR3 DNA: TGCGCCAGCAGCACCGGGACAGGCGTCTACGAGCAGTACTTC
CDR3 protein: CASSTGTGVYEQYF
CDR3 length: 14
J gene: TRBJ2-7
D gene: TRBD1
V gene: TRBV5-1
clone size: .

CDR3 DNA: TGTGCCAGCAGCTACGGACTAGCGGGAGCTTACGCCGGGGAGCTGTTTTTT
CDR3 protein: CASSYGLAGAYAGELFF
CDR3 length: 17
J gene: TRBJ2-2
D gene: TRBD2
V gene: TRBV11-2
clone size: .

CDR3 DNA: TGTGCCAGCAGCTTAGGGTTGCCCACCCGAACTGGGGCCAACGTCCTGACTTTC
CDR3 protein: CASSLGLPTRTGANVLTF
CDR3 length: 18
J gene: TRBJ2-6
D gene: .
V gene: TRBV13
clone size: .

CDR3 DNA: TGTGCCAGCAGCTCGGGACAGTTTTTTGACAATGAGCAGTTCTTC
CDR3 protein: CASSSGQFFDNEQFF
CDR3 length: 15
J gene: TRBJ2-1
D gene: TRBD1
V gene: TRBV7-9
clone size: few

CDR3 DNA: TGCAGCGTTGGAGGGGTTCCCTCCTACAATGAGCAGTTCTTC
CDR3 protein: CSVGGVPSYNEQFF
CDR3 length: 14
J gene: TRBJ2-1
D gene: .
V gene: TRBV29-1
clone size: .

CDR3 DNA: TGTGCCAGCAGCCCCGCAGGGGGCGCCTATGGCTACACCTTC
CDR3 protein: CASSPAGGAYGYTF
CDR3 length: 14
J gene: TRBJ1-2
D gene: TRBD1
V gene: TRBV7-9
clone size: .

CDR3 DNA: TGTGCCAGCAGACCGCTGCCGCTTAAAGACAGGACTAACACTGAAGCTTTCTTT
CDR3 protein: CASRPLPLKDRTNTEAFF
CDR3 length: 18
J gene: TRBJ1-1
D gene: .
V gene: TRBV4-2
clone size: .

CDR3 DNA: TGCGCCAGCCACAGGGGCGATGAGCAGTTCTTC
CDR3 protein: CASHRGDEQFF
CDR3 length: 11
J gene: TRBJ2-1
D gene: TRBD1
V gene: TRBV5-1
clone size: few

CDR3 DNA: TGCAGTGCTAGAGAGATGGACAGGCCCCCGGAGACCCAGTACTTC
CDR3 protein: CSAREMDRPPETQYF
CDR3 length: 15
J gene: TRBJ2-5
D gene: TRBD1
V gene: TRBV20-1
clone size: .

CDR3 DNA: TGCGCCAGCAGCCACCTACTAGCGGGGGGGAACGAGCAGTACTTC
CDR3 protein: CASSHLLAGGNEQYF
CDR3 length: 15
J gene: TRBJ2-7
D gene: TRBD2
V gene: TRBV4-1
clone size: few

CDR3 DNA: TGTGCCAGCAGCATCTTAGCGGGCCGTATCTCCTACGAGCAGTACTTC
CDR3 protein: CASSILAGRISYEQYF
CDR3 length: 16
J gene: TRBJ2-7
D gene: TRBD2
V gene: TRBV28
clone size: many

CDR3 DNA: TGCGCCAGCGGAGAGGACGATACCTACGAGCAGTACTTC
CDR3 protein: CASGEDDTYEQYF
CDR3 length: 13
J gene: TRBJ2-7
D gene: .
V gene: TRBV5-1
clone size: .

CDR3 DNA: TGTGCCAGCAGTATCCACACCGGGGAGCTGTTTTTT
CDR3 protein: CASSIHTGELFF
CDR3 length: 12
J gene: TRBJ2-2
D gene: .
V gene: TRBV25-1
clone size: .

CDR3 DNA: TGTGCCAGCAGCTGGTCAGGGCCGGGGCAAGAGACCCAGTACTTC
CDR3 protein: CASSWSGPGQETQYF
CDR3 length: 15
J gene: TRBJ2-5
D gene: .
V gene: TRBV7-9
clone size: .

CDR3 DNA: TGCAGCGCTCGCCGGGACAGGGGAGGAACCGGGGAGCTGTTTTTT
CDR3 protein: CSARRDRGGTGELFF
CDR3 length: 15
J gene: TRBJ2-2
D gene: TRBD1
V gene: TRBV29-1
clone size: many

CDR3 DNA: TGTGCCAGCAGCCAATTCCGACAGGGTGGCTACACCTTC
CDR3 protein: CASSQFRQGGYTF
CDR3 length: 13
J gene: TRBJ1-2
D gene: TRBD1
V gene: TRBV14
clone size: .

CDR3 DNA: TGTGCCACCAGTGATCGGGCTTCGAAAGAGACCCAGTACTTC
CDR3 protein: CATSDRASKETQYF
CDR3 length: 14
J gene: TRBJ2-5
D gene: .
V gene: TRBV24-1
clone size: few

CDR3 DNA: TGTGCCAGCAGTTTTGGGGAGAGCTACGAGCAGTACTTC
CDR3 protein: CASSFGESYEQYF
CDR3 length: 13
J gene: TRBJ2-7
D gene: .
V gene: TRBV27
clone size: .

CDR3 DNA: TGTGCCAGCAGTTACTATCGGGGACAGGGACAAGAGACCCAGTACTTC
CDR3 protein: CASSYYRGQGQETQYF
CDR3 length: 16
J gene: TRBJ2-5
D gene: TRBD1
V gene: TRBV6-5
clone size: few

CDR3 DNA: TGTGCCAGTAGCATTACCCCAGGGAGAGCGATGAACACTGAAGCTTTCTTT
CDR3 protein: CASSITPGRAMNTEAFF
CDR3 length: 17
J gene: TRBJ1-1
D gene: .
V gene: TRBV19
clone size: .

CDR3 DNA: TGTGCCAGCAGTGAGGGACAGGGACCAACCGGGGAGCTGTTTTTT
CDR3 protein: CASSEGQGPTGELFF
CDR3 length: 15
J gene: TRBJ2-2
D gene: TRBD1
V gene: TRBV9
clone size: .

CDR3 DNA: TGTGCCAGCAGGAGGACAGGGTGGACTGAAGCTTTCTTT
CDR3 protein: CASRRTGWTEAFF
CDR3 length: 13
J gene: TRBJ1-1
D gene: TRBD1
V gene: TRBV28
clone size: .

CDR3 DNA: TGTGCCAGCAGCTACGGACAGGGATCCTACAATGAGCAGTTCTTC
CDR3 protein: CASSYGQGSYNEQFF
CDR3 length: 15
J gene: TRBJ2-1
D gene: TRBD1
V gene: TRBV11-2
clone size: many

CDR3 DNA: TGTGCCAGCAGCGTAGCTAGCACAGATACGCAGTATTTT
CDR3 protein: CASSVASTDTQYF
CDR3 length: 13
J gene: TRBJ2-3
D gene: .
V gene: TRBV9
clone size: many

CDR3 DNA: TGTGCCAGTACCCTCGACGGGGGGGCGCTCACTGAAGCTTTCTTT
CDR3 protein: CASTLDGGALTEAFF
CDR3 length: 15
J gene: TRBJ1-1
D gene: .
V gene: TRBV19
clone size: .

CDR3 DNA: TGCGCCAGCAGCTTGGCCAGGAGTTTGTTTGAGGTGTGGGGTGAGCAGTTCTTC
CDR3 protein: CASSLARSLFEVWGEQFF
CDR3 length: 18
J gene: TRBJ2-1
D gene: .
V gene: TRBV5-1
clone size: .

CDR3 DNA: TGTGCCATCAGTGGGGGGGACAGGCCTCTGGAGCAGTACTTC
CDR3 protein: CAISGGDRPLEQYF
CDR3 length: 14
J gene: TRBJ2-7
D gene: TRBD1
V gene: TRBV10-3
clone size: few

CDR3 DNA: TGTGCCAGCAGAGTTTCGAGACAGGGCTCCTACGAGCAGTACTTC
CDR3 protein: CASRVSRQGSYEQYF
CDR3 length: 15
J gene: TRBJ2-7
D gene: TRBD1
V gene: TRBV6-1
clone size: once

CDR3 DNA: TGCGCCAGCAGCACGACAGCTAATGAAAAACTGTTTTTT
CDR3 protein: CASSTTANEKLFF
CDR3 length: 13
J gene: TRBJ1-4
D gene: .
V gene: TRBV5-1
clone size: few

CDR3 DNA: TGTGCCACCAGTGCCACGGAGAAGGGTTTCTCCTACAATGAGCAGTTCTTC
CDR3 protein: CATSATEKGFSYNEQFF
CDR3 length: 17
J gene: TRBJ2-1
D gene: .
V gene: TRBV24-1
clone size: many

CDR3 DNA: TGTGCCAGTAGTATAAGTCTCGACCGTCCCTCGGAGACCCAGTACTTC
CDR3 protein: CASSISLDRPSETQYF
CDR3 length: 16
J gene: TRBJ2-5
D gene: .
V gene: TRBV19
clone size: .

CDR3 DNA: TGTGCCAGCAGTCCGGGACTAGCGGGGAACGAGCAGTACTTC
CDR3 protein: CASSPGLAGNEQYF
CDR3 length: 14
J gene: TRBJ2-7
D gene: TRBD2
V gene: TRBV5-6
clone size: few

CDR3 DNA: TGTGCCAGCAGTACCGGGACTAGTGGGGAGCAGTACTTC
CDR3 protein: CASSTGTSGEQYF
CDR3 length: 13
J gene: TRBJ2-7
D gene: TRBD2
V gene: TRBV27
clone size: few

CDR3 DNA: TGCAGCGTTGAAGGAGGGGTGTCCTACGAGCAGTACTTC
CDR3 protein: CSVEGGVSYEQYF
CDR3 length: 13
J gene: TRBJ2-7
D gene: .
V gene: TRBV29-1
clone size: .

CDR3 DNA: TGCAGTGCTAGCCCGACGGGGCCGTCAGGCGAGCAGTACTTC
CDR3 protein: CSASPTGPSGEQYF
CDR3 length: 14
J gene: TRBJ2-7
D gene: .
V gene: TRBV20-1
clone size: few

CDR3 DNA: TGCTGTGCTAGGTCTCGCGAGGAAGTTAACACCGGGGAGCTGTTTTTT
CDR3 protein: CCARSREEVNTGELFF
CDR3 length: 16
J gene: TRBJ2-2
D gene: .
V gene: TRBV20-1
clone size: .

CDR3 DNA: TGTGCCAGCAGCCCTCCCCCGGGGTACAATGAGCAGTTCTTC
CDR3 protein: CASSPPPGYNEQFF
CDR3 length: 14
J gene: TRBJ2-1
D gene: .
V gene: TRBV9
clone size: .

CDR3 DNA: TGTGCCAGCAGCTTATTCTGGGGGACTGACACAGATACGCAGTATTTT
CDR3 protein: CASSLFWGTDTDTQYF
CDR3 length: 16
J gene: TRBJ2-3
D gene: .
V gene: TRBV7-9
clone size: .

CDR3 DNA: TGTGCCAGCTCACCATCTCGGGGCAGCCAGGTGTGTTGTGAAAAACTGTTTTTT
CDR3 protein: CASSPSRGSQVCCEKLFF
CDR3 length: 18
J gene: TRBJ1-4
D gene: .
V gene: TRBV18
clone size: .

CDR3 DNA: TGTGCCAGCAGCCTGGGACGGTTCGATCAGCCCCAGCATTTT
CDR3 protein: CASSLGRFDQPQHF
CDR3 length: 14
J gene: TRBJ1-5
D gene: .
V gene: TRBV12-3/TRBV12-4
clone size: few

CDR3 DNA: TGCGCCAGCAGCTTGGGCGCCTCCTACGAGCAGTACTTC
CDR3 protein: CASSLGASYEQYF
CDR3 length: 13
J gene: TRBJ2-7
D gene: .
V gene: TRBV5-1
clone size: many

CDR3 DNA: TGTGCCAGCAGCGTAGTTTCTCGGCTAGCGGGAGCCGGGGAGCTGTTTTTT
CDR3 protein: CASSVVSRLAGAGELFF
CDR3 length: 17
J gene: TRBJ2-2
D gene: TRBD2
V gene: TRBV9
clone size: few

CDR3 DNA: TGTGCCAGCAGTTTAGCGAGAGGGGAAGGCTACGAGCAGTACTTC
CDR3 protein: CASSLARGEGYEQYF
CDR3 length: 15
J gene: TRBJ2-7
D gene: .
V gene: TRBV12-3/TRBV12-4
clone size: many

CDR3 DNA: TGCGCCAGCAGCCAATTTTGGGAGACGCGCCAGCCCCAGCATTTT
CDR3 protein: CASSQFWETRQPQHF
CDR3 length: 15
J gene: TRBJ1-5
D gene: .
V gene: TRBV4-3
clone size: few

CDR3 DNA: TGTGCCAGCAGTTTATTAAAAGTTTCTGGAAACACCATATATTTT
CDR3 protein: CASSLLKVSGNTIYF
CDR3 length: 15
J gene: TRBJ1-3
D gene: .
V gene: TRBV28
clone size: few

CDR3 DNA: TGTGCCAGCAGCTTAGTCACAGGACAAGAGACCCAGTACTTC
CDR3 protein: CASSLVTGQETQYF
CDR3 length: 14
J gene: TRBJ2-5
D gene: .
V gene: TRBV7-9
clone size: .